This T cell receptor beta chain was profiled in a study of CD8+CD57+ T cells in acquired aplastic anemia. Study in general: Sorted CD4+ plus CD8+ cells gave DNA averaging about 3.2 ug. Regarding the study as a whole: Overlap between patients and controls comprised 25 to 35 CD8+ CDR3 sequences. Patients were compared with controls for CD8+ Simpson's diversity, and no significant difference emerged.

Remarks on this clonotype: As yet, its antigen is unknown.

Patients chosen for sequencing had CD8+CD57+ cells that had expanded, as shown by flow cytometry. No patient had been given any therapy when blood was sampled. Profiles of TCR beta VDJ and CDR3 were generated from a genomic DNA template. TCRdb re-analysed the reads in MiXCR, keeping a single row per CDR3 protein. Of approximately 180,000 distinct CDR3 sequences in the sample, around 63% are singletons; the top ten hold roughly 46%. This sequence originates from a human donor with aplastic anemia. The material sequenced was sorted CD4+, CD8+, or CD8+CD57+ T cells (not recorded which) from PBMCs.

This CDR3 is CASSPGLAGGPRGDTQYF. The DNA of the CDR3 is TGTGCCAGCAGCCCCGGACTAGCGGGAGGGCCCAGGGGAGATACGCAGTATTTT. The V and J genes are TRBV9 and TRBJ2-3; 15 bases map to TRBD2. V lost 4 bases, J lost 5 bases, and 11 bases stayed unmatched. CDR1 and CDR2 from the germline V gene are SGDLS and YYNGEE. There are 18 residues in the CDR3.